One sample yielded the 32 T cell receptor beta chains listed below, sequenced in a study of blood T cells in healthy people across ages. Using a J-beta primer mix together with a sample-barcoded 5' primer, a second PCR was run for about 7 to 12 cycles. Each CDR3 protein is one row after TCRdb ran MiXCR on the 5' RACE reads. Of roughly 1.4 million distinct CDR3 sequences in the sample, around 55% were seen once. The sequenced sample was blood. The receptors originated from a young man in good health.

The V call is TRBV6-5, the J call TRBJ2-4; D is ambiguous. Trimming removed 0 bases from V and 7 bases from J, with 13 bases in between. Germline V gene lookup returns CDR1 MNHEY and CDR2 SVGAGI. This CDR3 region has 15 residues. The CDR3 sequence is CASSYSQASENIQYF. CDR3 in DNA: TGTGCCAGCAGTTACTCGCAGGCCTCAGAGAACATTCAGTACTTC.

This clonotype was observed a handful of times. The CDR3 loop is CAWSVLGRNYGYTF. Here the CDR3 DNA reads TGTGCCTGGAGTGTACTTGGCAGGAACTATGGCTACACCTTC. The chain combines TRBV30 with TRBJ1-2; D remains ambiguous. V gave up 0 bases and J gave up 2 bases, with 10 bases separating them. Germline CDR1 and CDR2: GTSNPN and SVGIG (reference sequence). This CDR3 spans 14 amino acids.

The genes are TRBV2 and TRBJ2-1; D is unresolved. The CDR3 consists of 11 residues. The germline V gene encodes CDR1 SNHLY and CDR2 FYNNEI. V was pared by 3 bases and J by 15 bases, with 12 bases between. The CDR3 protein is CASSDFPLAFF. The DNA of the CDR3 is TGTGCCAGCAGTGATTTTCCCTTGGCGTTCTTC. The full variable domain, completed using reference TRBV2 and TRBJ2-1, is EPEVTQTPSHQVTQMGQEVILRCVPISNHLYFYWYRQILGQKVEFLVSFYNNEISEKSEIFDDQFSVERPDGSNFTLKIRSTKLEDSAMYFCASSDFPLAFFGPGTRLTVL.

The rearrangement links TRBV28 to TRBJ2-1, with 9 bases lining up with TRBD1. The CDR3 sequence is 15 residues long. The J segment lost 8 bases and the V segment lost 6 bases, leaving 11 bases of the junction unmatched. Germline CDR1 is MDHEN and CDR2 is SYDVKM. This CDR3 reads CASREGTGNYDEQFF. DNA for the CDR3: TGTGCCAGCAGGGAAGGGACAGGGAATTACGATGAGCAGTTCTTC.

The rearrangement links TRBV2 to TRBJ2-5, with 8 bases that match TRBD2. Losses at the gene ends were 10 bases for V and 4 bases for J; bases not matched to a gene: 11. CDR1 and CDR2 (germline): SNHLY, FYNNEI. This CDR3 is 14 amino acids long. CDR3 sequence: CAIYSGTRAETQYF. The CDR3 bases are TGTGCCATCTACTCCGGGACTAGGGCAGAGACCCAGTACTTC.

The chain has TRBV5-1 and TRBJ2-3; 7 bases are a match to TRBD2. The CDR3 is 15 amino acids. The ends lost 2 bases at V and 4 bases at J; junction bases unmatched: 7. In germline, CDR1 is SGHRS, CDR2 YFSETQ. CDR3 loop: CASSFGLVRADTQYF. The CDR3 bases are TGCGCCAGCAGCTTCGGACTAGTAAGGGCAGATACGCAGTATTTT.

V is TRBV15 and J is TRBJ1-1; D not certain. V was trimmed by 9 bases and J by 1 base, leaving 6 bases between them. The length of the CDR3 is 11 residues. Germline V gene sequence: CDR1 LNHNV, CDR2 YYDKDF (reference sequence). In DNA, the CDR3 is TGTGCCACGCCAGAGAACACTGAAGCTTTCTTT. It translates to CATPENTEAFF.

This clonotype was found many times. The chain recombines TRBV4-3 with TRBJ2-6; the D gene is possibly TRBD1 (5 bases). V was pared by 0 bases and J by 0 bases, with 6 bases between. Germline values: CDR1 LGHNA, CDR2 YSLEER. This CDR3 comprises 16 residues. The CDR3 DNA is TGCGCCAGCAGCCAAGACGACAGCTCTGGGGCCAACGTCCTGACTTTC. It is translated as CASSQDDSSGANVLTF.

This clonotype has more than one count but fewer than ten. V and J are TRBV6-6 and TRBJ2-5; weak D call: TRBD1 (5 bases). The germline V gene has CDR1 MNHNY and CDR2 SVGAGI (reference sequence). Trimming shortened V by 7 bases and J by 0 bases, and 12 bases separated the two germline ends. The CDR3 consists of 14 residues. CDR3 residues: CASTQDTNQETQYF. The CDR3 DNA reads TGTGCCAGCACCCAGGACACCAACCAAGAGACCCAGTACTTC.

This clonotype has more than one count but fewer than ten. The chain links TRBV4-1 to TRBJ2-7; a possible D gene is TRBD1 (5 bases). The germline gives CDR1 MGHRA, CDR2 YSYEKL. Trimming pared 0 bases from V and 0 bases from J, leaving 12 bases between. The CDR3 loop spans 16 amino acids. The CDR3: CASSQDSRGYSYEQYF. In DNA, the CDR3 is TGCGCCAGCAGCCAAGATAGTAGGGGCTACTCCTACGAGCAGTACTTC.

This clonotype turned up a few times. The chain is built from TRBV6-5 and TRBJ2-7, with 7 bases matching TRBD2. Germline lookup yields CDR1 MNHEY and CDR2 SVGAGI. The CDR3 covers 12 residues. V gave up 8 bases and J gave up 3 bases; unmatched junction bases: 4. The CDR3 DNA sequence: TGTGCCAGCCACCGGGGGGACTACGAGCAGTACTTC. Translation: CASHRGDYEQYF.

The V and J genes are TRBV29-1 and TRBJ2-4; 10 bases are shared with TRBD2. V shed 0 bases and J 11 bases; nucleotides not matched to a gene: 7. This CDR3 comprises 14 residues. Germline V gene lookup returns CDR1 SQVTM and CDR2 ANQGSEA. Here the CDR3 DNA reads TGCAGCGTTGAAGATTCGTCTAGCGGGGGAGTTCAGTACTTC. It is translated as CSVEDSSSGGVQYF.

V and J are TRBV20-1 and TRBJ2-7; D is uncertain. Trimming took off 0 bases at V and 3 bases at J, with 15 bases between the two ends. This CDR3 has 15 amino acids. From germline, CDR1 is DFQATT and CDR2 SNEGSKA (reference sequence). CDR3 in amino acids: CSARDPASWYYEQYF. In DNA, the CDR3 is TGCAGTGCTAGAGATCCGGCCTCTTGGTACTACGAGCAGTACTTC.

This chain joins TRBV2 and TRBJ1-1, with D possibly being TRBD1 (5 bases). The CDR3 extends over 14 amino acids. Germline V gene sequence: CDR1 SNHLY, CDR2 FYNNEI. V lost 4 bases to trimming and J lost 3 bases, with 12 bases between them. The CDR3 DNA sequence: TGTGCCAGCAGTGGCAGGGATATCTACACTGAAGCTTTCTTT. Protein product: CASSGRDIYTEAFF.

This clonotype has a handful of counts. The chain uses TRBV6-6 and TRBJ2-4, with D perhaps given as TRBD1 or TRBD2 (5 bases each). V lost 10 bases and J lost 2, with 15 bases in between. This CDR3 is 14 amino acids long. Germline V gene sequence: CDR1 MNHNY, CDR2 SVGAGI (reference sequence). The CDR3 coding sequence is TGTGCCACTACTAGGGGCGGGCCCAAAAACATTCAGTACTTC. The encoded protein is CATTRGGPKNIQYF.

The rearrangement uses TRBV4-2 and TRBJ2-2; TRBD1 agrees at 9 bases. This CDR3 is built from 16 residues. Germline-derived CDR1 and CDR2 are LGHNA and YNFKEQ. V lost 1 base and J lost 5; bases outside the gene matches: 5. CDR3 amino acids: CASSQAGTGITGELFF. The CDR3 nucleotides are TGTGCCAGCAGCCAAGCCGGGACAGGGATTACCGGGGAGCTGTTTTTT.

The DNA of the CDR3 is TGTGCCACCAGCAGAGATCCAGGGTTGTACAATCAGCCCCAGCATTTT. Translating gives CATSRDPGLYNQPQHF. The V gene is TRBV15, the J gene TRBJ1-5; weak D call: TRBD1 (5 bases). V lost 0 bases and J lost 3, with 12 bases in between. This CDR3 spans 16 amino acids. From germline, CDR1 is LNHNV and CDR2 YYDKDF (reference sequence).

This clonotype was seen only a few times. The J gene is TRBJ2-1, the V gene TRBV4-3; D call uncertain. Germline-derived CDR1 and CDR2 are LGHNA and YSLEER. The CDR3 is 16 residues long. Trimming took 0 bases from V and 5 from J, leaving 14 bases between them. The CDR3 is CASSQDGWAENNEQFF. CDR3 DNA sequence: TGCGCCAGCAGCCAAGATGGCTGGGCAGAAAACAATGAGCAGTTCTTC.

This clonotype was detected only a few times. This chain joins TRBV15 and TRBJ2-5, with unresolved D. V gave up 3 bases and J gave up 5 bases, with 13 bases separating them. The germline gives CDR1 LNHNV, CDR2 YYDKDF (reference sequence). This CDR3 contains 14 residues. The CDR3 DNA follows: TGTGCCACCAGCAGGGTACGGAGTGCGGAGACCCAGTACTTC. Translating it yields CATSRVRSAETQYF.

This clonotype was seen a handful of times. The chain employs TRBV4-1 and TRBJ2-7; D is possibly TRBD2 (5 bases). The germline gives CDR1 MGHRA, CDR2 YSYEKL. With 7 bases removed from V and 5 bases from J, the gap between germline ends came to 18 bases. This CDR3 contains 14 residues. This CDR3 reads CASNSVIEGHEQYF. For the CDR3, the DNA is TGCGCCAGCAACTCCGTGATCGAGGGCCACGAGCAGTACTTC.

This clonotype has more than one count but fewer than ten. The rearrangement joins TRBV20-1 to TRBJ2-3; D ambiguous. CDR1 is DFQATT, CDR2 SNEGSKA, per germline (reference sequence). V dropped 3 bases and J dropped 3 bases, with 10 bases sitting between them. This CDR3 contains 13 residues. The CDR3 spells CSARLDQTDTQYF. The CDR3 DNA reads TGCAGTGCTAGGCTAGACCAAACAGATACGCAGTATTTT.

The chain carries TRBV29-1 and TRBJ1-2; D is perhaps TRBD1 (5 bases). The CDR3 has 12 residues. Germline assignment: CDR1 SQVTM and CDR2 ANQGSEA. V was shortened by 6 bases and J by 4 bases, with 12 bases between the two germline ends. CDR3 loop: CSVIAGGYGYTF. CDR3 in DNA: TGCAGCGTGATAGCGGGGGGCTATGGCTACACCTTC. Full variable domain (missing parts from reference TRBV29-1 and TRBJ1-2): SAVISQKPSRDICQRGTSLTIQCQVDSQVTMMFWYRQQPGQSLTLIATANQGSEATYESGFVIDKFPISRPNLTFSTLTVSNMSPEDSSIYLCSVIAGGYGYTFGSGTRLTVV.

Concerning this clonotype itself: Being one base from a much bigger clone, this may be a read error. The chain combines TRBV7-2 with TRBJ2-7; no reliable D call. TRBJ2-5 matches the DNA end more closely, so the J call is doubtful. Per the germline V gene, CDR1 is SGHTA and CDR2 is FQGNSA. The CDR3 is made up of 14 amino acids. CDR3 residues: CASKMAGVSKTQYF. CDR3 nucleotides: TGTGCCAGCAAAATGGCAGGCGTCAGTAAGACCCAGTACTTC.

The chain combines TRBV28 with TRBJ2-3; no firm D call. The CDR3 is 15 amino acids. Germline V gene lookup returns CDR1 MDHEN and CDR2 SYDVKM. V lost 5 bases and J 0 bases, leaving 12 bases between the germline ends. Here the CDR3 DNA reads TGTGCCAGCAGTCCGTACAGACTTAGCACAGATACGCAGTATTTT. Residues: CASSPYRLSTDTQYF.

This clonotype came up a few times. The chain couples TRBV4-1 to TRBJ2-1; TRBD2 matches 14 bases. CDR1 and CDR2 (germline): MGHRA, YSYEKL. The CDR3 spans 16 residues. The V segment lost 4 bases and the J segment 8 bases; nucleotides outside the gene matches: 7. CDR3 region: CASSRPGLAGVYEQFF. The CDR3, as DNA: TGCGCCAGCAGCCGACCGGGACTAGCGGGAGTCTATGAGCAGTTCTTC.

The chain employs TRBV6-5 and TRBJ2-7, with TRBD1 matching 7 bases. The CDR3 is 15 residues long. In germline, CDR1 is MNHEY, CDR2 SVGAGI. After removal of 7 bases from V and 3 bases from J, the junction contained 12 bases not matched to a gene. In DNA form, the CDR3 reads TGTGCCAGCAAGCCAAGAGGGGGCGGATACTACGAGCAGTACTTC. Amino acid sequence: CASKPRGGGYYEQYF.

This clonotype appeared a few times. This chain joins TRBV29-1 and TRBJ2-1, with D perhaps matching TRBD2 (6 bases). The length of the CDR3 is 18 residues. Germline V gene lookup returns CDR1 SQVTM and CDR2 ANQGSEA. The CDR3 here is CSSLPASENGESYNEQFF. The CDR3 DNA is TGCAGTTCCCTCCCGGCTAGCGAGAATGGGGAATCCTACAATGAGCAGTTCTTC.

This clonotype was observed a few times. The chain combines TRBV6-6 with TRBJ1-5; D not certain. There are 13 residues in the CDR3. The germline V gene encodes CDR1 MNHNY and CDR2 SVGAGI (reference sequence). With 3 bases removed from V and 4 bases from J, the gap between germline ends came to 7 bases. DNA of the CDR3: TGTGCCAGCAGTTATGGATTGAATCAGCCCCAGCATTTT. Translated, it gives CASSYGLNQPQHF.

This clonotype was detected a few times. The V call is TRBV10-3, the J call TRBJ2-3; D remains unclear. Trimming removed 3 bases at V and 4 bases at J, with 5 bases between. The CDR3 has 12 residues. Looked up from germline, CDR1 is ENHRY and CDR2 is SYGVKD. The CDR3 loop is CAISEGPDTQYF. As DNA, the CDR3 is TGTGCCATCAGTGAAGGCCCAGATACGCAGTATTTT.

The rearrangement joins TRBV6-5 to TRBJ2-5; tentatively, D is TRBD1 (6 bases). Germline CDR1 is MNHEY and CDR2 is SVGAGI. The CDR3 has 16 residues. The V end lost 6 bases, the J end lost 5 bases, and 22 bases lay between the germline ends. CDR3 nucleotide sequence: TGTGCCAGCAGAAACGCCTCGAGGCTCCAGGGGGAGACCCAGTACTTC. Its translation is CASRNASRLQGETQYF.

The chain links TRBV29-1 to TRBJ2-7; 9 positions agree with TRBD1. The CDR3 covers 14 residues. The V gene end was trimmed by 4 bases and the J gene end by 1 base; junction bases not matched to a gene: 5. Germline V gene sequence: CDR1 SQVTM, CDR2 ANQGSEA. The CDR3, as DNA: TGCAGCGTTGTAGCCGGGACAGGGTCCTACGAGCAGTACTTC. Encoded protein: CSVVAGTGSYEQYF.

The chain employs TRBV7-2 and TRBJ2-7; TRBD2 aligns across 12 bases. The closer fit of TRBJ2-4 to the DNA end suggests the J call may be wrong. The CDR3 is made up of 15 amino acids. Germline V gives CDR1 SGHTA, CDR2 FQGNSA. CDR3 in DNA: TGTGCCAGCAGCTTTCTAGCGGGAGGGGAAAACATTCAGTACTTC. This translates into CASSFLAGGENIQYF.